This T cell receptor (beta chain) was obtained from a study of blood T cells in healthy people across ages. The CDR3 loop spans 19 amino acids. Germline CDR1 is DFQATT and CDR2 is SNEGSKA (reference sequence). The ends lost 1 base at V and 8 bases at J; junction bases unmatched: 18. Drawing of peripheral blood yielded about 10 milliliters from each donor. PCR was performed a second time for roughly 7 to 11 cycles using a sample-barcoded 5' primer and a J-beta primer mix. TCRdb recomputed calls from the 5' RACE reads with MiXCR, one row per CDR3 protein. The table lists some 1,500,000 distinct CDR3 sequences, approximately 43% of them singletons. This clonotype was observed a few times.

Sequenced: blood. The rearrangement links TRBV20-1 to TRBJ2-1, with 12 bases identical to TRBD2. The receptor was derived from a woman aged 18-35 years in good health. DNA for the CDR3: TGCAGTGCTAGAGCGGTTGCTAGCGGGGGGGCAAAGTCTTCGTATGAGCAGTTCTTC. Amino acid sequence: CSARAVASGGAKSSYEQFF.